The 31 T cell receptor beta chains below were found in one sample sequenced in a study of cytomegalovirus exposure and HLA in healthy donors. Generated by immunoSEQ multiplex PCR, the TCRdb table keeps only in-frame clones and is missing some. Among about 170,000 clones listed, about 90% were seen once. Sample: PBMCs. These receptor sequences come from a man younger than 35 in good health and CMV-seropositive.

The genes are TRBV19 and TRBJ2-1, with D hard to call. Germline V CDR1 and CDR2: LNHDA, SQIVND (reference sequence). CDR3 length: 15 residues. V was pared by 5 bases and J by 2 bases, with 13 bases between. CDR3 residues: CASSPPRHAYNEQFF. The CDR3 bases are TGTGCCAGTAGTCCACCTCGACATGCCTACAATGAGCAGTTCTTC.

The chain has TRBV19 and TRBJ2-6; D remains unclear. The length of the CDR3 is 14 residues. CDR1 and CDR2 (germline): LNHDA, SQIVND (reference sequence). V lost 9 bases, J lost 0 bases, and 9 bases lay in between. The CDR3 DNA follows: TGTGCCAGCAGAGGTTTCTCTGGGGCCAACGTCCTGACTTTC. Translated, it gives CASRGFSGANVLTF.

The V call is TRBV9, the J call TRBJ2-3; unclear D gene. V was cut by 3 bases and J by 2 bases, with 4 bases left in between. The CDR3 covers 12 residues. Germline assignment: CDR1 SGDLS and CDR2 YYNGEE. CDR3 loop: CASSAFTDTQYF. The CDR3 DNA sequence: TGTGCCAGCAGCGCCTTCACAGATACGCAGTATTTT.

This rearrangement joins TRBV7-3 to TRBJ1-2, with D maybe TRBD1 (5 bases). Trimming left V 0 bases short and J 8 bases short, with 13 bases between. The germline V gene encodes CDR1 SGHTA and CDR2 FQGTGA. CDR3 size: 14 residues. The CDR3 loop reads CASSLTGREGGYTF. CDR3 in DNA: TGTGCCAGCAGCTTAACCGGCAGGGAGGGCGGCTACACCTTC.

The chain combines TRBV5-4 with TRBJ2-1; 12 bases fit TRBD2. The CDR3 extends over 20 amino acids. The ends lost 4 bases at V and 0 bases at J; junction bases unmatched: 14. The V gene's germline CDR1 is SGHNT and CDR2 YYREEE (reference sequence). The CDR3 bases are TGTGCCAGCAGCCACCCACCGACTAGCGGGAGTGACTCCTCCTACAATGAGCAGTTCTTC. Amino acids: CASSHPPTSGSDSSYNEQFF.

The gene calls are TRBV5-4 and TRBJ2-5; TRBD2 matches at 13 bases. CDR3 length: 18 amino acids. V lost 4 bases, J lost 1 base, and 10 bases stayed unmatched. Germline values: CDR1 SGHNT, CDR2 YYREEE (reference sequence). The CDR3 DNA sequence: TGTGCCAGCAGCCCCACTAGCGGGAGGGCCTCAGGCCAAGAGACCCAGTACTTC. Encoded protein: CASSPTSGRASGQETQYF. Filled out from reference TRBV5-4 and TRBJ2-5, the complete variable domain reads ETGVTQSPTHLIKTRGQQVTLRCSSQSGHNTVSWYQQALGQGPQFIFQYYREEENGRGNFPPRFSGLQFPNYSSELNVNALELDDSALYLCASSPTSGRASGQETQYFGPGTRLLVL.

This clone showed up just a few times. The chain is built from TRBV28 and TRBJ1-2; D might be TRBD1 (5 bases). Germline V CDR1 and CDR2: MDHEN, SYDVKM. V was clipped by 2 bases and J by 3 bases, with 7 bases between them. The CDR3 is made up of 13 amino acids. CDR3 nucleotides: TGTGCCAGCAGTTTACAGACAGACTATGGCTACACCTTC. Its protein product is CASSLQTDYGYTF.

This sequence joins TRBV5-6 and TRBJ1-2; D possibly corresponds to TRBD1 (5 bases). The V gene's germline CDR1 is SGHDT and CDR2 YYEEEE. V was trimmed by 4 bases and J by 1 base, leaving 20 bases between them. This CDR3 is 17 amino acids long. The CDR3 bases are TGTGCCAGCAGCCCATCCACATCGGGGAGGGGTAACTATGGCTACACCTTC. This encodes CASSPSTSGRGNYGYTF.

The chain is built from TRBV5-6 and TRBJ2-3; 11 nucleotides line up with TRBD2. Per the germline V gene, CDR1 is SGHDT and CDR2 is YYEEEE. The V gene end was trimmed by 4 bases and the J gene end by 2 bases; junction bases not matched to a gene: 6. The CDR3 has 16 amino acids. The CDR3 here is CASSPLTSGNTDTQYF. The CDR3 DNA follows: TGTGCCAGCAGCCCCTTGACTAGCGGGAACACAGATACGCAGTATTTT. The full variable domain, completed using reference TRBV5-6 and TRBJ2-3, is DAGVTQSPTHLIKTRGQQVTLRCSPKSGHDTVSWYQQALGQGPQFIFQYYEEEERQRGNFPDRFSGHQFPNYSSELNVNALLLGDSALYLCASSPLTSGNTDTQYFGPGTRLTVL.

This chain joins TRBV13 and TRBJ1-4, with 7 bases aligning to TRBD1. The CDR3 runs to 16 residues. Germline assignment: CDR1 PRHDT and CDR2 FYEKMQ (reference sequence). Trimming took 0 bases from V and 6 from J; bases not matched to a gene: 7. The CDR3 coding sequence is TGTGCCAGCAGCTTAGGGCTAGGCAGGGGGGATGAAAAACTGTTTTTT. Its translation: CASSLGLGRGDEKLFF. Variable domain in full (rest from reference TRBV13 and TRBJ1-4): AAGVIQSPRHLIKEKRETATLKCYPIPRHDTVYWYQQGPGQDPQFLISFYEKMQSDKGSIPDRFSAQQFSDYHSELNMSSLELGDSALYFCASSLGLGRGDEKLFFGSGTQLSVL.

Only one count was recorded for this clone. The chain combines TRBV6-5 with TRBJ1-4; TRBD1 might be the D (5 bases). V was shortened by 2 bases and J by 4 bases, with 8 bases between the two germline ends. The germline V gene has CDR1 MNHEY and CDR2 SVGAGI. The CDR3 has 14 residues. CDR3 in amino acids: CASSYRDSNEKLFF. The CDR3 nucleotides are TGTGCCAGCAGTTACCGCGACAGTAATGAAAAACTGTTTTTT.

For the CDR3, the DNA is TGTGCCAGCACCAAGGGGTTTGCCACAGATACGCAGTATTTT. Translation gives CASTKGFATDTQYF. The chain couples TRBV6-5 to TRBJ2-3; the D gene is possibly TRBD1 (5 bases). Germline CDR1 is MNHEY and CDR2 is SVGAGI. V dropped 7 bases and J dropped 2 bases, with 13 bases sitting between them. The CDR3 is 14 residues long.

The chain combines TRBV7-9 with TRBJ1-2, with 8 bases matching TRBD1. Germline lookup yields CDR1 SEHNR and CDR2 FQNEAQ (reference sequence). This CDR3 is 13 amino acids long. V was pared by 5 bases and J by 9 bases, with 8 bases of the junction left unmatched. For the CDR3, the DNA is TGTGCCAGCAGCCCAAGACAGGGGAGGAGCTACACCTTC. It codes for CASSPRQGRSYTF. The full variable domain, with the rest looked up from reference TRBV7-9 and TRBJ1-2, is DTGVSQNPRHKITKRGQNVTFRCDPISEHNRLYWYRQTLGQGPEFLTYFQNEAQLEKSRLLSDRFSAERPKGSFSTLEIQRTEQGDSAMYLCASSPRQGRSYTFGSGTRLTVV.

The rearrangement uses TRBV27 and TRBJ1-2, with D possibly TRBD1 on 5 matching bases. Trimming shortened V by 3 bases and J by 1 base, and 12 bases separated the two germline ends. The V gene's germline CDR1 is MNHEY and CDR2 SMNVEV (reference sequence). The CDR3 is made up of 15 amino acids. For the CDR3, the DNA is TGTGCCAGCAGTTTTGGTCAGGGCATTAACTATGGCTACACCTTC. This sequence encodes CASSFGQGINYGYTF.

This sequence joins TRBV7-9 and TRBJ1-1, with no clear D. There are 13 residues in the CDR3. V was pared by 0 bases and J by 8 bases, with 10 bases between. Germline V CDR1 and CDR2: SEHNR, FQNEAQ (reference sequence). The CDR3 reads CASSLAGRPEAFF. CDR3 coding DNA: TGTGCCAGCAGCTTAGCGGGGAGGCCGGAAGCTTTCTTT.

This chain uses TRBV28 with TRBJ2-3; TRBD2 agrees at 12 bases. Germline loops: CDR1 MDHEN, CDR2 SYDVKM. J gave up 1 base and V 5 bases, and 7 bases lay outside the gene matches. The CDR3 covers 17 residues. The CDR3 nucleotides read TGTGCCAGCAGTCCTGCTAGCGGGAGGGCCGGCACAGATACGCAGTATTTT. It specifies CASSPASGRAGTDTQYF.

As to this clone: The junction departs from germline at one end; a sequencing error may be responsible. This chain links TRBV7-7 with TRBJ2-3; 8 bases align to TRBD2. The CDR3 runs to 15 residues. Germline V gene lookup returns CDR1 SSHAT and CDR2 FNYEAQ (reference sequence). The CDR3 region has the DNA TGTGCTAGCAGCTTAGCCAGCGGGAGTGCAGATACGCAGTATTTT. Its protein is CASSLASGSADTQYF.

The chain joins TRBV27 to TRBJ2-6; D is uncertain. Trimming took 4 bases from V and 0 from J, leaving 7 bases between them. The CDR3 is 15 amino acids. Germline assignment: CDR1 MNHEY and CDR2 SMNVEV (reference sequence). DNA of the CDR3: TGTGCCAGCAGTTACCAGTACTCTGGGGCCAACGTCCTGACTTTC. Translated, it gives CASSYQYSGANVLTF.

The chain recombines TRBV11-2 with TRBJ2-7; D is perhaps TRBD2 (6 bases). CDR1 and CDR2 from the germline V gene are SGHAT and FQNNGV. The CDR3 sequence is 14 residues long. The V and J ends lost 1 base and 3 bases respectively, with 10 bases between them. The CDR3: CASSLGLGVYEQYF. The CDR3 DNA follows: TGTGCCAGCAGCTTAGGACTAGGGGTCTACGAGCAGTACTTC.

This clone was counted a single time. V usage is TRBV5-1 and J usage is TRBJ2-3; 13 bases line up with TRBD2. Germline V lookup: CDR1 SGHRS, CDR2 YFSETQ. The V segment lost 0 bases and the J segment 6 bases; nucleotides outside the gene matches: 4. This CDR3 comprises 16 residues. CDR3 amino acids: CASSLELAGGLDTQYF. CDR3 DNA sequence: TGCGCCAGCAGCTTGGAACTAGCGGGAGGGCTCGATACGCAGTATTTT.

A word on this clone: One junction end disagrees with the germline gene, perhaps due to a read error. The V gene is TRBV7-7, the J gene TRBJ2-7; a weak D match, TRBD2 (5 bases). The CDR3 extends over 13 amino acids. The germline V gene encodes CDR1 SSHAT and CDR2 FNYEAQ (reference sequence). The CDR3 nucleotides are TGTGCTAGCAGCCTCGGGATCTCCTACGAGCAGTACTTC. It specifies CASSLGISYEQYF.

The V and J genes are TRBV6-1 and TRBJ2-1, with TRBD2 matching over 11 bases. Germline CDR1 MNHNS, CDR2 SASEGT. This CDR3 contains 14 residues. Trimming at V came to 6 bases and at J to 10 bases, leaving 8 bases not matched to a gene. CDR3 protein: CASSLTSGAEEQFF. The CDR3 region has the DNA TGTGCCAGCAGCCTGACTAGCGGGGCGGAAGAGCAGTTCTTC.

The rearrangement uses TRBV7-2 and TRBJ2-3; D perhaps matches TRBD1 (5 bases). The CDR3 is 13 amino acids. V lost 6 bases and J lost 4, with 11 bases in between. Germline V lookup: CDR1 SGHTA, CDR2 FQGNSA. Written as DNA, the CDR3 is TGTGCCAGCAGGTTGGTGGGGCCAGATACGCAGTATTTT. Translating gives CASRLVGPDTQYF.

The genes are TRBV19 and TRBJ1-5; possibly TRBD1 for D (5 bases). The V gene's germline CDR1 is LNHDA and CDR2 SQIVND (reference sequence). The CDR3 length is 13 residues. V was cut by 5 bases and J by 9 bases, with 14 bases left in between. The CDR3: CASSFGGPSPQHF. The CDR3 DNA reads TGTGCCAGTAGTTTCGGGGGACCATCGCCCCAGCATTTT.

This clone was observed once. The CDR3 loop is CASSSTEYSGANVLTF. The DNA for the CDR3 is TGTGCCAGCAGCTCCACAGAGTACTCTGGGGCCAACGTCCTGACTTTC. The chain couples TRBV7-9 to TRBJ2-6; D gene uncertain. The V gene lost 4 bases and the J gene lost 0 bases, with 10 bases spanning the gap. The CDR3 has 16 amino acids. Germline loops: CDR1 SEHNR, CDR2 FQNEAQ (reference sequence). The full variable domain, in which reference TRBV7-9 and TRBJ2-6 provide the parts outside the CDR3, is DTGVSQNPRHKITKRGQNVTFRCDPISEHNRLYWYRQTLGQGPEFLTYFQNEAQLEKSRLLSDRFSAERPKGSFSTLEIQRTEQGDSAMYLCASSSTEYSGANVLTFGAGSRLTVL.

The J gene is TRBJ1-2, the V gene TRBV5-1; unclear D gene. Trimming cost V 2 bases and J 13 bases, with 24 bases left between them. The germline CDR1 and CDR2 sequences are SGHRS and YFSETQ. The CDR3 length is 15 residues. Written as DNA, the CDR3 is TGCGCCAGCAGCTTACTCCCGGGATCACACGTCCTCTTCACCTTC. Translating gives CASSLLPGSHVLFTF.

The chain couples TRBV11-2 to TRBJ2-7; 9 bases are a match to TRBD2. V trimming: 1 base; J trimming: 2 bases; junction bases outside the gene matches: 3. There are 15 residues in the CDR3. Germline V gives CDR1 SGHAT, CDR2 FQNNGV. This chain's CDR3 is CASSLGLAATYEQYF. The CDR3, as DNA: TGTGCCAGCAGCTTAGGACTAGCGGCGACCTACGAGCAGTACTTC. Supplemented by reference TRBV11-2 and TRBJ2-7, the full variable domain reads EAGVAQSPRYKIIEKRQSVAFWCNPISGHATLYWYQQILGQGPKLLIQFQNNGVVDDSQLPKDRFSAERLKGVDSTLKIQPAKLEDSAVYLCASSLGLAATYEQYFGPGTRLTVT.

The chain combines TRBV15 with TRBJ2-7; weak D call: TRBD1 (7 bases). V lost 0 bases and J 3 bases, leaving 12 bases between the germline ends. The V gene's germline CDR1 is LNHNV and CDR2 YYDKDF (reference sequence). The CDR3 is 15 residues long. The CDR3 loop reads CATSRDQGGNYEQYF. The CDR3 DNA reads as TGTGCCACCAGCAGAGATCAGGGGGGTAACTACGAGCAGTACTTC.

This chain joins TRBV10-2 and TRBJ2-7; possibly TRBD2 for D (5 bases). The V gene lost 7 bases and the J gene lost 2 bases, with 15 bases spanning the gap. Germline values: CDR1 WSHSY, CDR2 SAAADI. This CDR3 comprises 14 residues. The CDR3, as DNA: TGCGCCAGCACTGACACGGAGGTTACCTACGAGCAGTACTTC. Translated, it gives CASTDTEVTYEQYF.

In DNA, the CDR3 is TGTGCCACCTCCCGGGACAACACAGATACGCAGTATTTT. Amino acids: CATSRDNTDTQYF. The chain joins TRBV19 to TRBJ2-3, with D tentatively TRBD1 (6 bases). CDR3 length: 13 amino acids. Germline assignment: CDR1 LNHDA and CDR2 SQIVND (reference sequence). Between the trimmed V and J ends, which lost 10 bases and 2 bases, there was a span of 13 bases. The complete variable domain, with remaining parts taken from reference TRBV19 and TRBJ2-3, reads DGGITQSPKYLFRKEGQNVTLSCEQNLNHDAMYWYRQDPGQGLRLIYYSQIVNDFQKGDIAEGYSVSREKKESFPLTVTSAQKNPTAFYLCATSRDNTDTQYFGPGTRLTVL.

The V gene is TRBV29-1, the J gene TRBJ2-1; the D gene is possibly TRBD1 (5 bases). The germline CDR1 and CDR2 sequences are SQVTM and ANQGSEA. This CDR3 region has 12 residues. Trimming stripped 1 base from V and 10 bases from J, with 11 bases between. CDR3 in DNA: TGCAGCGTTGAAGTAGAAGGGGTGGAGCAGTTCTTC. Its protein is CSVEVEGVEQFF.